The clone carrying this T cell receptor beta chain was counted many times. This record belongs to a study of regulatory T cells in long-lasting Graves disease. Germline V CDR1 and CDR2: DFQATT, SNEGSKA (reference sequence). J lost 2 bases, V lost 7 bases, and 6 bases had no gene match. CDR3 length: 14 residues. Libraries of TCR beta came from iRepertoire HTBI primers plus Arm-PCR of CDR3 regions. TCRdb re-called the multiplex PCR reads through MiXCR, storing one row per CDR3 protein. This table has roughly 360,000 distinct CDR3 sequences, approximately 12% appearing once. Described time point: newly diagnosed GD, antithyroid drugs for less than 3 months. PBMC RNA served as the TCR library source. Diagnosis followed American Thyroid Association guidelines for Graves' disease. The sample also formed part of further work on T cells in Graves' hyperthyroidism and ophthalmopathy. That work adds: Exclusion of a patient resulted from uncontrolled infection, other autoimmune disease, pregnancy or lactation.

The chain links TRBV20-1 to TRBJ2-5, with 11 bases aligning to TRBD2. The sequence came from a young woman with Graves disease. This specimen consisted of peripheral blood mononuclear cells (PBMCs), obtained at new diagnosis, from a patient treated with antithyroid drugs. The DNA of the CDR3 is TGCAGTGGACTACTAGCGGGGGTGCAAGAGACCCAGTACTTC. Amino acids: CSGLLAGVQETQYF.